Listed below are T cell receptor beta chains from one sample, sequenced in a study of control samples from healthy donors and cancer patients. Clones were read by immunoSEQ multiplex PCR, and TCRdb kept only the in-frame ones, dropping some. The sample includes about 130,000 clones, 88% of them seen just once. The sequenced sample consisted of blood. The receptors were gathered from a man in his fifties or sixties in good health. CDR3s include the opening cysteine and the closing phenylalanine or tryptophan. Each record gives: J gene, clone size, D gene, V gene, CDR3 protein, CDR3 DNA. A D gene is named only where the DNA matches it firmly. Some rows mark clone size as missing; the rest say once, few, many or name a class of expanded clone.

>TRBJ2-7|-|-|TRBV4-2
CASSQDGARSYEQYF
TGTGCCAGCAGCCAAGACGGAGCGAGGTCCTACGAGCAGTACTTC
>TRBJ2-2|once|TRBD1|TRBV18
CASSAPGGTPHRGELFF
TGTGCCAGCTCCGCCCCAGGGGGCACACCTCATCGCGGGGAGCTGTTTTTT
>TRBJ1-6|-|-|TRBV11-2
CASSLFFTSSYNSPLHF
TGTGCCAGCAGCTTATTTTTTACGAGCTCCTATAATTCACCCCTCCACTTT
>TRBJ1-6|-|TRBD1|TRBV27
CASSGTANSPLHF
TGTGCCAGTTCCGGGACAGCTAATTCACCCCTCCACTTT
>TRBJ1-6|-|-|TRBV5-1
CASSLGRSLRRNNSPLHF
TGCGCCAGCAGCTTGGGACGGAGCTTACGCCGAAATAATTCACCCCTCCACTTT
>TRBJ1-6|once|-|TRBV14
CASSQGLEPFSLHF
TGTGCCAGCAGCCAAGGCCTTGAGCCGTTTTCCCTCCACTTT
>TRBJ2-3|-|TRBD2|TRBV7-3
CASSLMARLAVDTQYF
TGTGCCAGCAGCTTAATGGCTCGTCTAGCGGTGGATACGCAGTATTTT
>TRBJ1-3|-|-|TRBV3-1/TRBV3-2
CASSQDLLSGNTIYF
TGTGCCAGCAGCCAAGATTTGCTCTCTGGAAACACCATATATTTT
>TRBJ1-4|-|-|TRBV28
CASNLPGTGNEKLFF
TGTGCCAGCAACCTACCTGGGACGGGGAATGAAAAACTGTTTTTT
>TRBJ1-1|few|TRBD1|TRBV29-1
CSVEGRGKWDEAFF
TGCAGCGTTGAAGGCAGGGGGAAATGGGATGAAGCTTTCTTT
>TRBJ1-1|once|-|TRBV5-8
CASRYRPRVAFF
TGTGCCAGCAGATACCGGCCGCGGGTAGCTTTCTTT
>TRBJ2-1|medium-sized|TRBD1|TRBV30
CAWSVMTGPNEQFF
TGTGCCTGGAGTGTCATGACAGGGCCAAATGAGCAGTTCTTC
>TRBJ1-1|-|-|TRBV5-5
CASSLGGLMNTEAFF
TGTGCCAGCAGCTTAGGGGGACTTATGAACACTGAAGCTTTCTTT
>TRBJ2-5|-|TRBD1|TRBV7-9
CASSRDGTAQETQYF
TGTGCCAGCAGCAGAGACGGGACAGCCCAAGAGACCCAGTACTTC
>TRBJ1-5|few|TRBD1|TRBV6-5
CASSDPGTGAQPQHF
TGTGCCAGCAGCGATCCCGGGACAGGGGCACAGCCCCAGCATTTT
>TRBJ2-7|-|-|TRBV13
CASSQRGVVLSSYEQYF
TGTGCCAGCAGCCAACGGGGTGTTGTCTTGAGCTCCTACGAGCAGTACTTC
>TRBJ1-1|-|TRBD1|TRBV15
CATSRDWTGGQGLMNTEAFF
TGTGCCACCAGCAGAGACTGGACGGGGGGACAGGGGCTTATGAACACTGAAGCTTTCTTT
>TRBJ1-2|few|-|TRBV12-3/TRBV12-4
CASSLRGNYGYTF
TGTGCCAGCAGTTTAAGAGGAAACTATGGCTACACCTTC
>TRBJ1-2|-|-|TRBV3-1/TRBV3-2
CASSQDLGQNYGYTF
TGTGCCAGCAGCCAAGATCTTGGACAGAACTATGGCTACACCTTC
>TRBJ2-1|once|-|TRBV20-1
CSASQLRYNEQFF
TGCAGTGCTAGTCAGTTACGCTACAATGAGCAGTTCTTC
>TRBJ2-6|-|-|TRBV7-3
CASSSYGSGANVLTF
TGTGCCAGCAGCTCCTATGGCTCTGGGGCCAACGTCCTGACTTTC
>TRBJ2-1|-|TRBD1|TRBV19
CASRQGASYNEQFF
TGTGCCAGCCGCCAGGGGGCTAGCTACAATGAGCAGTTCTTC
>TRBJ2-7|-|-|TRBV25-1
CASSEIGRGYEQYF
TGTGCCAGCAGTGAAATCGGCAGGGGTTACGAGCAGTACTTC
>TRBJ2-2|-|-|TRBV11-2
CASSLGRNTGELFF
TGTGCCAGCAGCCTTGGACGGAACACCGGGGAGCTGTTTTTT